The 29 T cell receptor beta chains given below trace back to one sample, sequenced in a study of shared clonotypes between healthy human individuals. Assay: immunoSEQ multiplex PCR; the TCRdb copy retains only in-frame clones and omits some. The sample shows 2 million to 3 million clones, 93% of them seen only once. The source material was naive CD4+ T cells from PBMCs. Documented subset: CD45RA+ positively selected. The receptors come from a man in his late teens or twenties in good health. Some clones in this sample may be carry-over from other donors' samples.

The chain has TRBV4-3 and TRBJ1-3; D is undetermined. V was trimmed by 1 base and J by 2 bases, leaving 9 bases between them. The length of the CDR3 is 15 residues. The germline V gene encodes CDR1 LGHNA and CDR2 YSLEER. CDR3 protein: CASSQAAEAGNTIYF. CDR3 DNA sequence: TGCGCCAGCAGCCAAGCCGCGGAGGCTGGAAACACCATATATTTT.

J is TRBJ2-5 and V is TRBV18, with D possibly being TRBD1 (5 bases). Trimming stripped 3 bases from V and 5 bases from J, with 16 bases between. Germline V gene data show CDR1 as KGHSH and CDR2 as LQKENI. The length of the CDR3 is 15 residues. The CDR3 here is CASSPIGQGLETQYF. The CDR3 nucleotides read TGTGCCAGCTCACCGATCGGTCAGGGCTTGGAGACCCAGTACTTC.

This chain joins TRBV7-6 and TRBJ1-2, with D hard to call. CDR3 length: 14 residues. V shed 4 bases and J shed 5 bases, with 14 bases lying between them. Germline CDR1 is SGHVS and CDR2 is FNYEAQ. CDR3 sequence reads: CASSSAPPAYGYTF. The CDR3 region has the DNA TGTGCCAGCAGCTCAGCCCCCCCGGCGTATGGCTACACCTTC.

The chain employs TRBV27 and TRBJ2-7; 8 bases align to TRBD2. CDR1 MNHEY and CDR2 SMNVEV come from the germline V gene (reference sequence). The CDR3 totals 15 residues. V dropped 5 bases and J dropped 5; count of bases not matched to a gene: 11. The CDR3 loop reads CASSEREGFIDEQYF. CDR3 nucleotide sequence: TGTGCCAGCAGTGAACGGGAGGGCTTCATTGACGAGCAGTACTTC.

Note on this clone: This sample includes further DNA sequences coding for the same CDR3. The V call is TRBV5-1, the J call TRBJ2-7; tentatively, D is TRBD1 (6 bases). The germline gives CDR1 SGHRS, CDR2 YFSETQ. Trimming removed 0 bases at V and 0 bases at J, with 7 bases between. CDR3 length: 14 residues. The CDR3 region has the DNA TGCGCCAGCAGCTTGGTAGGGGGCTCCTACGAGCAGTACTTC. This codes for CASSLVGGSYEQYF.

To note about this clone: The conserved phenylalanine or tryptophan is not found at the CDR3 terminus, so this likely reflects a read error. The J gene is TRBJ1-2, the V gene TRBV5-6; possible D gene TRBD1, 6 bases. This CDR3 is 13 amino acids long. Germline loops: CDR1 SGHDT, CDR2 YYEEEE. The V gene lost 2 bases and the J gene lost 6 bases, with 11 bases spanning the gap. CDR3 DNA sequence: TGTGCCAGCAGCTTTGCACAGGGAGATGGCTACACCCTC. As protein: CASSFAQGDGYTL.

The DNA for the CDR3 is TGTGCCAGCACCGCAATAGGACAGGGAACAGATACGCAGTATTTT. Amino acid sequence: CASTAIGQGTDTQYF. The gene calls are TRBV9 and TRBJ2-3; 8 bases fit TRBD1. This CDR3 has 15 amino acids. Trimming cost V 6 bases and J 3 bases; bases outside gene matches: 9. CDR1 is SGDLS, CDR2 YYNGEE, per germline.

This chain uses TRBV5-4 with TRBJ2-2; TRBD1 agrees at 9 bases. The CDR3 consists of 18 residues. The germline CDR1 and CDR2 sequences are SGHNT and YYREEE (reference sequence). Trimming took 5 bases from V and 6 from J; bases not matched to a gene: 17. The CDR3 reads CASSRMIGGQGVAGELFF. DNA of the CDR3: TGTGCCAGCAGTCGGATGATCGGGGGACAGGGTGTCGCCGGGGAGCTGTTTTTT.

Concerning this clone itself: Other DNA sequences from this sample encode an identical CDR3 as well. The CDR3 DNA sequence: TGCAGTGCTAGACTGGAAGATACGCAGTATTTT. Translation gives CSARLEDTQYF. The J gene is TRBJ2-3, the V gene TRBV20-1; no reliable D call. Per germline, CDR1 DFQATT and CDR2 SNEGSKA (reference sequence). CDR3 size: 11 residues. V was trimmed by 2 bases and J by 5 bases, leaving 5 bases between them.

The chain uses TRBV28 and TRBJ2-5; tentative D call: TRBD2 (5 bases). Trimming left V 6 bases short and J 5 bases short, with 22 bases between. Germline loops: CDR1 MDHEN, CDR2 SYDVKM. The CDR3 contains 16 residues. This chain's CDR3 is CASSPRGWRRRETQYF. DNA for the CDR3: TGTGCCAGCAGCCCTCGAGGTTGGCGGAGGCGGGAGACCCAGTACTTC.

The gene calls are TRBV30 and TRBJ2-3; possible D gene TRBD1, 5 bases. The CDR3 covers 11 residues. Deletions cut 4 bases from V and 6 bases from J, with 8 bases between. Germline CDR1 GTSNPN, CDR2 SVGIG (reference sequence). The CDR3 DNA follows: TGTGCCTGGATCTCAGGGGATACGCAGTATTTT. It translates to CAWISGDTQYF.

This clone was recorded once. The rearrangement links TRBV25-1 to TRBJ2-2; D may be TRBD2 (7 bases). CDR1 and CDR2 from the germline V gene are MGHDK and SYGVNS. V lost 8 bases and J 6 bases, leaving 19 bases between the germline ends. The CDR3 covers 15 residues. The CDR3 DNA reads TGTGCCAGCCAAGGGGGGGCGTCGAGCGCCGGGGAGCTGTTTTTT. Translating gives CASQGGASSAGELFF.

This CDR3 is CSVEDKAYNEQFF. CDR3 coding DNA: TGCAGCGTTGAGGACAAGGCTTACAATGAGCAGTTCTTC. The rearrangement links TRBV29-1 to TRBJ2-1; D may be TRBD1 (5 bases). The ends were cut back, 3 bases at V and 4 bases at J, with 10 bases in the middle. The CDR3 totals 13 residues. From germline, CDR1 is SQVTM and CDR2 ANQGSEA.

The CDR3 protein is CASRRFKGIYEQYF. CDR3 sequence (DNA): TGTGCCAGCAGGCGCTTTAAGGGGATCTACGAGCAGTACTTC. The rearrangement links TRBV13 to TRBJ2-7; TRBD1 is a possible D gene (5 bases). V lost 6 bases to trimming and J lost 3 bases, with 15 bases between them. The CDR3 has 14 amino acids. Looked up from germline, CDR1 is PRHDT and CDR2 is FYEKMQ (reference sequence). The variable domain in full, completed from reference TRBV13 and TRBJ2-7, reads AAGVIQSPRHLIKEKRETATLKCYPIPRHDTVYWYQQGPGQDPQFLISFYEKMQSDKGSIPDRFSAQQFSDYHSELNMSSLELGDSALYFCASRRFKGIYEQYFGPGTRLTVT.

This chain joins TRBV9 and TRBJ2-2; 7 bases align to TRBD2. Germline V gene data show CDR1 as SGDLS and CDR2 as YYNGEE. This CDR3 comprises 17 residues. Trimming removed 7 bases from V and 5 bases from J; junction bases left unmatched: 17. CDR3 region: CASSQAGALTRTGELFF. Here the CDR3 DNA reads TGTGCCAGCTCACAGGCGGGAGCTCTCACGAGGACCGGGGAGCTGTTTTTT.

The chain links TRBV27 to TRBJ2-7; 9 bases align to TRBD1. The CDR3 spans 14 residues. Trimming took 5 bases from V and 5 from J; bases not matched to a gene: 7. Germline loops: CDR1 MNHEY, CDR2 SMNVEV (reference sequence). The CDR3 loop reads CASSRTGVVHEQYF. CDR3 in DNA: TGTGCCAGCAGTAGGACAGGGGTCGTCCACGAGCAGTACTTC.

The chain is built from TRBV5-5 and TRBJ2-2; weak D call: TRBD1 (6 bases). In germline, CDR1 is SGHKS, CDR2 YYEKEE (reference sequence). This CDR3 contains 15 residues. The V end was cut by 4 bases, the J end by 7 bases, with 17 bases between. Written as DNA, the CDR3 is TGTGCCAGCAGCCACTTGGGGGCGCAAATCGGGGAGCTGTTTTTT. Residues: CASSHLGAQIGELFF.

A single count supports this clone. The gene calls are TRBV10-3 and TRBJ1-6; 9 bases align to TRBD1. The CDR3 has 15 residues. Germline loops: CDR1 ENHRY, CDR2 SYGVKD. V trimming: 6 bases; J trimming: 10 bases; junction bases outside the gene matches: 10. The CDR3 protein is CAIRAGTGSYSPLHF. The CDR3 DNA reads TGTGCCATCAGGGCCGGGACAGGGAGTTACTCACCCCTCCACTTT.

The chain combines TRBV29-1 with TRBJ2-7; 8 positions match TRBD2. CDR1 is SQVTM, CDR2 ANQGSEA, per germline. V was clipped by 7 bases and J by 4 bases; unmatched bases: 9. CDR3 size: 13 residues. In DNA, the CDR3 is TGCAGCGCCGGGAGCGGGAGTCTTTACGAGCAGTACTTC. Its protein is CSAGSGSLYEQYF.

The rearrangement uses TRBV25-1 and TRBJ1-2; D uncertain. V was clipped by 1 base and J by 6 bases, with 6 bases between them. Germline V gene sequence: CDR1 MGHDK, CDR2 SYGVNS. This CDR3 has 12 residues. The CDR3 bases are TGTGCCAGCAGTGAATTGGGAGATGGCTACACCTTC. It specifies CASSELGDGYTF.

The chain is built from TRBV28 and TRBJ2-6, with D perhaps matching TRBD2 (6 bases). Looked up from germline, CDR1 is MDHEN and CDR2 is SYDVKM. Trimming stripped 2 bases from V and 1 base from J, with 9 bases between. The CDR3 totals 16 residues. The CDR3 DNA reads as TGTGCCAGCAGTTTAGGAGGGGAATCTGGGGCCAACGTCCTGACTTTC. It encodes CASSLGGESGANVLTF.

Notes on this clone: Additional DNA sequences in this sample encode the identical CDR3. This chain joins TRBV7-9 and TRBJ2-7; D remains unclear. This CDR3 has 12 residues. CDR1 is SEHNR, CDR2 FQNEAQ, per germline (reference sequence). Trimming took 5 bases from V and 1 from J, leaving 6 bases between them. CDR3 bases: TGTGCCAGCAGCCTAAATTCCTACGAGCAGTACTTC. Its translation is CASSLNSYEQYF.

A note on this clone: Different DNA sequences within this sample yield the same CDR3. The J gene is TRBJ2-1, the V gene TRBV5-1; 7 bases agree with TRBD2. The V segment lost 4 bases and the J segment 0 bases; nucleotides outside the gene matches: 4. Per the germline V gene, CDR1 is SGHRS and CDR2 is YFSETQ. The CDR3 totals 15 residues. DNA of the CDR3: TGCGCCAGCAGCCCTAGCGGCAACTCCTACAATGAGCAGTTCTTC. Residues: CASSPSGNSYNEQFF.

The CDR3 region is CASRTEFQPQHF. The CDR3 DNA sequence: TGTGCCAGTAGAACCGAATTTCAGCCCCAGCATTTT. This sequence joins TRBV19 and TRBJ1-5; D unresolved. V was trimmed by 6 bases and J by 6 bases, leaving 9 bases between them. This CDR3 has 12 residues. Per the germline V gene, CDR1 is LNHDA and CDR2 is SQIVND (reference sequence).

The CDR3 DNA follows: TGTGCCAGCAGCTTATTAGCAGGGGACTACGAGCAGTACTTC. The encoded protein is CASSLLAGDYEQYF. V gene TRBV7-2 combines with J gene TRBJ2-7; tentative D call: TRBD1 (6 bases). Germline CDR1 is SGHTA and CDR2 is FQGNSA. The CDR3 has 14 residues. With 2 bases removed from V and 3 bases from J, the gap between germline ends came to 11 bases.

In the case of this clone: The same CDR3 arises from other DNA sequences in this sample as well. The genes are TRBV18 and TRBJ1-1, with TRBD1 matching over 9 bases. Germline CDR1 is KGHSH and CDR2 is LQKENI. The trim removed 6 bases at V and 2 bases at J, leaving 4 bases unmatched. The CDR3 has 14 residues. The CDR3 DNA follows: TGTGCCAGCTCGGAGACAGGGGGTAACACTGAAGCTTTCTTT. Translated: CASSETGGNTEAFF. Variable domain in full (rest from reference TRBV18 and TRBJ1-1): NAGVMQNPRHLVRRRGQEARLRCSPMKGHSHVYWYRQLPEEGLKFMVYLQKENIIDESGMPKERFSAEFPKEGPSILRIQQVVRGDSAAYFCASSETGGNTEAFFGQGTRLTVV.

This sequence joins TRBV27 and TRBJ2-7, with TRBD1 matching 9 bases. CDR1 and CDR2 (germline): MNHEY, SMNVEV (reference sequence). V dropped 2 bases and J dropped 3; count of bases not matched to a gene: 8. The CDR3 covers 16 residues. CDR3 region: CASSLLPGQGFYEQYF. The CDR3 DNA reads as TGTGCCAGCAGTTTACTCCCGGGACAGGGTTTCTACGAGCAGTACTTC.

The chain recombines TRBV6-5 with TRBJ2-2, with unresolved D. The CDR3 consists of 14 residues. From germline, CDR1 is MNHEY and CDR2 SVGAGI. Trimming shortened V by 6 bases and J by 6 bases, and 14 bases separated the two germline ends. The CDR3 is CASSRTLSAGELFF. For the CDR3, the DNA is TGTGCCAGCAGCCGGACCCTCTCGGCCGGGGAGCTGTTTTTT.

The rearrangement links TRBV5-5 to TRBJ1-3; possibly TRBD1 for D (6 bases). Germline CDR1 and CDR2: SGHKS and YYEKEE (reference sequence). The CDR3 is 13 residues long. The V gene lost 0 bases and the J gene lost 10 bases, with 11 bases spanning the gap. The CDR3 DNA sequence: TGTGCCAGCAGCTTGGGGGACACTAGGACCATATATTTT. The encoded protein is CASSLGDTRTIYF.